These 14 T cell receptor beta chains share one sample of origin, sequenced in a study of blood T cell repertoires in COVID-19. Data came from immunoSEQ multiplex PCR; TCRdb stores just in-frame clones and leaves some out. This sample has more than 25,000 clones, with roughly 94% found just once. Input material: peripheral blood. Source of these receptors: a human donor with active COVID-19. The donor label of this sample is uncertain.

The rearrangement uses TRBV5-1 and TRBJ1-2; 12 nucleotides agree with TRBD1. V was pared by 2 bases and J by 6 bases, with 8 bases of the junction left unmatched. This CDR3 spans 16 amino acids. Looked up from germline, CDR1 is SGHRS and CDR2 is YFSETQ. The CDR3 loop is CASSFTSGQGADGYTF. The CDR3 nucleotides read TGCGCCAGCAGCTTCACCTCGGGACAGGGGGCCGATGGCTACACCTTC.

The chain has TRBV6-5 and TRBJ1-2, with D unresolved. Looked up from germline, CDR1 is MNHEY and CDR2 is SVGAGI. The CDR3 runs to 12 residues. Trimming took 4 bases from V and 8 from J, leaving 11 bases between them. The CDR3 region has the DNA TGTGCCAGCAGTTCCCCCCAGGAAGGCTACACCTTC. Translated: CASSSPQEGYTF.

A single count supports this clone. The chain links TRBV19 to TRBJ1-4; TRBD1 matches at 7 bases. This CDR3 contains 15 residues. Losses at the gene ends were 5 bases for V and 6 bases for J; bases not matched to a gene: 9. Germline V gene sequence: CDR1 LNHDA, CDR2 SQIVND (reference sequence). This CDR3 is CASSLRQGIDEKLFF. The CDR3 DNA is TGTGCCAGTAGTCTCCGACAGGGAATAGATGAAAAACTGTTTTTT.

V is TRBV10-1 and J is TRBJ2-7; 7 bases map to TRBD2. CDR1 is WNHNN, CDR2 SYGVQD, per germline (reference sequence). This CDR3 contains 13 residues. The V and J ends lost 8 bases and 7 bases, in that order; junction bases with no gene match: 11. This CDR3 reads CASGPSGLGEQYF. CDR3 DNA: TGCGCCAGCGGACCTAGCGGCCTGGGGGAGCAGTACTTC.

The rearrangement joins TRBV6-2 or TRBV6-3 to TRBJ2-1; the match to TRBD1 covers 8 bases. Trimming removed 3 bases from V and 3 bases from J; junction bases left unmatched: 16. CDR3 length: 19 residues. Germline V lookup: CDR1 MNHEY, CDR2 SVGEGT. CDR3 region: CASSYPLVTTGDLYNEQFF. DNA of the CDR3: TGTGCCAGCAGTTATCCTCTTGTTACGACAGGGGATCTCTACAATGAGCAGTTCTTC.

The chain links TRBV6-5 to TRBJ2-7; 14 bases line up with TRBD2. The CDR3 runs 16 residues. V shed 0 bases, J shed 4 bases, and the junction held 2 bases outside the gene matches. CDR1 and CDR2 (germline): MNHEY, SVGAGI. The CDR3 region is CASSYSGLAGVYEQYF. The CDR3 DNA is TGTGCCAGCAGTTACTCGGGACTAGCGGGGGTGTACGAGCAGTACTTC.

This chain links TRBV19 with TRBJ2-4, with D maybe TRBD1 (5 bases). V lost 4 bases to trimming and J lost 11 bases, with 18 bases between them. CDR3 length equals 14 residues. Looked up from germline, CDR1 is LNHDA and CDR2 is SQIVND (reference sequence). CDR3 coding DNA: TGTGCCAGTAGTACTGCCCCGGGCCAACAGGTTCAGTACTTC. It is translated as CASSTAPGQQVQYF.

There are a few counts of this clone. This chain connects TRBV7-6 to TRBJ1-2, with D possibly being TRBD1 (6 bases). The CDR3 runs to 13 residues. V lost 4 bases and J lost 7, with 13 bases in between. Germline V CDR1 and CDR2: SGHVS, FNYEAQ. The CDR3 DNA reads as TGTGCCAGCAGCTCAGGCAGGGGTGCTGGCTACACCTTC. Protein: CASSSGRGAGYTF.

This chain joins TRBV9 and TRBJ2-2; 9 bases are shared with TRBD2. After removal of 0 bases from V and 0 bases from J, the junction contained 6 bases not matched to a gene. The V gene's germline CDR1 is SGDLS and CDR2 YYNGEE. The CDR3 totals 18 residues. The CDR3 region has the DNA TGTGCCAGCAGCGTAGAATTAGCGGGGGCAACGAACACCGGGGAGCTGTTTTTT. Translated, it gives CASSVELAGATNTGELFF.

This clone was observed a single time. The rearrangement links TRBV6-6 to TRBJ2-1; possibly TRBD1 for D (6 bases). The CDR3 runs to 17 residues. Deletions cut 5 bases from V and 0 bases from J, with 17 bases between. Looked up from germline, CDR1 is MNHNY and CDR2 is SVGAGI (reference sequence). CDR3 protein: CASSPTDRTYSYNEQFF. The CDR3 region has the DNA TGTGCCAGCAGTCCCACGGACAGAACATACTCCTACAATGAGCAGTTCTTC.

This chain links TRBV29-1 with TRBJ2-2, with 9 bases lining up with TRBD1. Per germline, CDR1 SQVTM and CDR2 ANQGSEA. The CDR3 is 15 amino acids. V lost 3 bases and J lost 4; bases outside the gene matches: 6. CDR3 in amino acids: CSVEVGTGFTGELFF. The CDR3 coding sequence is TGCAGCGTTGAGGTCGGGACAGGGTTCACCGGGGAGCTGTTTTTT.

The chain recombines TRBV29-1 with TRBJ1-6, with TRBD1 matching over 9 bases. The CDR3 runs 13 residues. V shed 6 bases, J shed 5 bases, and the junction held 2 bases outside the gene matches. The germline CDR1 and CDR2 sequences are SQVTM and ANQGSEA. DNA for the CDR3: TGCAGCGTCCGGACAGGGGATAATTCACCCCTCCACTTT. Protein sequence: CSVRTGDNSPLHF.

The chain uses TRBV5-1 and TRBJ2-7; tentative D call: TRBD2 (5 bases). Looked up from germline, CDR1 is SGHRS and CDR2 is YFSETQ. V shed 4 bases and J shed 3 bases, with 11 bases lying between them. The CDR3 covers 13 residues. The CDR3: CASSPRTDYEQYF. The CDR3 DNA follows: TGCGCCAGCAGCCCAAGGACTGACTACGAGCAGTACTTC.

This chain connects TRBV27 to TRBJ2-7; D ambiguous. The CDR3 spans 13 residues. The V end was cut by 4 bases, the J end by 3 bases, with 10 bases between. Per germline, CDR1 MNHEY and CDR2 SMNVEV (reference sequence). The CDR3 DNA follows: TGTGCCAGCAGTTCCCAGAATGGCTACGAGCAGTACTTC. This gives the protein CASSSQNGYEQYF.